A few counts support the clone carrying this TCR beta chain. This sample is part of a study of T cell responses to AZD1222 COVID-19 vaccine. Generated by immunoSEQ multiplex PCR, the TCRdb table keeps only in-frame clones and is missing some. The table lists 100,000 to 150,000 clones, 65% to 90% of them singletons, with roughly 7.7% in the top ten. The source was peripheral blood, collected on day 0 of AZD1222 vaccination. The receptor was derived from an adult in good health.

This CDR3 reads CASSPGTSLPEQYF. The CDR3 nucleotides are TGTGCCAGCAGCCCCGGGACTAGCTTGCCCGAGCAGTACTTC. The chain couples TRBV28 to TRBJ2-7, with 9 positions matching TRBD2. This CDR3 spans 14 amino acids. Germline-derived CDR1 and CDR2 are MDHEN and SYDVKM. J gave up 6 bases and V 6 bases, and 9 bases lay outside the gene matches.